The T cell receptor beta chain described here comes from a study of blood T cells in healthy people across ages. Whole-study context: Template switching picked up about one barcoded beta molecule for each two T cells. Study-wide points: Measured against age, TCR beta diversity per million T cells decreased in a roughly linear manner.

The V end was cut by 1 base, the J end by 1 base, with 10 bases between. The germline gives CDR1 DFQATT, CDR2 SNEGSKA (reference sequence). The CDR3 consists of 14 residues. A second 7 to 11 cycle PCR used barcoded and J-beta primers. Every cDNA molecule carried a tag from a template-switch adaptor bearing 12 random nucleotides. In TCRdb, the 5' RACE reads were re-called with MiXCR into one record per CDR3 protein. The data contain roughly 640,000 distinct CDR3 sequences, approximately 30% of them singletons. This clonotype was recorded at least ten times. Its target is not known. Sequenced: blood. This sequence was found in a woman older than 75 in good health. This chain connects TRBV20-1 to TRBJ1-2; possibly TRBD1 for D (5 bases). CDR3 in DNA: TGCAGTGCTAGAGGCCAGGGTTTTAACTATGGCTACACCTTC. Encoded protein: CSARGQGFNYGYTF.